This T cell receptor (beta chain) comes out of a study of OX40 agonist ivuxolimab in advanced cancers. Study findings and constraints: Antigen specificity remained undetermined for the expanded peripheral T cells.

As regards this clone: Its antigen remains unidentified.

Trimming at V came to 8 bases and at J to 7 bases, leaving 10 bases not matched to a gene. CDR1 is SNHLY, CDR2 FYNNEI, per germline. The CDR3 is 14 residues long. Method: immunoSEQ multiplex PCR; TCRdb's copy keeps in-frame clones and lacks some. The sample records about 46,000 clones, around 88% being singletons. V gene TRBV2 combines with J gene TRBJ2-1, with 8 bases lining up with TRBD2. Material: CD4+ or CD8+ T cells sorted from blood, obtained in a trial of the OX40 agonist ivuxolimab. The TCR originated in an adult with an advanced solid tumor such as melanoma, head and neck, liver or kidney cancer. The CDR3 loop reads CASRGGGPGNEQFF. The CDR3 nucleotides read TGTGCCAGCCGGGGGGGAGGGCCGGGTAATGAGCAGTTCTTC.